This T cell receptor beta chain was sequenced in a study of blood T cells in healthy people across ages. Worth noting for this clonotype: Its specificity is unknown.

The authors ran a second PCR of about 6 to 11 cycles using a sample-barcoded 5' primer and a J-beta primer mix. From the 5' RACE reads, TCRdb called clonotypes with MiXCR, one entry per CDR3 protein. Among 450,000 to 650,000 distinct CDR3 sequences listed, about 24% were seen once. With 5 bases clipped from V and 5 bases from J, the junction kept 7 bases outside the gene matches. This CDR3 region has 15 residues. Findings and limits, study-wide: Possibly confounding the expanded clonotype changes was the fact that donor CMV status was unknown.

These records were also assigned to another study, of T cells of mothers and their children.

Sequenced sample: blood. The receptor comes from a boy aged 10-17 years in good health. This sequence joins TRBV12-3 or TRBV12-4 and TRBJ2-1; 9 nucleotides align to TRBD1. The CDR3 region is CASSLGTGPHNEQFF. The CDR3 DNA sequence: TGTGCCAGCAGTCTTGGGACAGGGCCCCACAATGAGCAGTTCTTC.